This T cell receptor (beta chain) was documented in a study of blood T cell repertoires in COVID-19. Turning to the study itself: Italy, Spain and the United States were the sources of the convalescent and acute COVID-19 samples. From T cells, B-cell-depleted T cells, or PBMCs came the material, which was cDNA or gDNA.

With 1 base clipped from V and 7 bases from J, the junction kept 15 bases outside the gene matches. The CDR3 runs 16 residues. Germline CDR1 and CDR2: GTSNPN and SVGIG (reference sequence). In the original processing: Estimation of nucleated cell counts was performed using reference gene primer amplification. Repertoires were generated with immunoSEQ multiplex PCR, while TCRdb's copy carries only in-frame clones and drops some. V and J calls and clone size are copied from that table; D and trimming were computed from the DNA. There are about 120,000 clones in the sample; roughly 76% occur only once, and less than 11% lies in the top ten.

The TCR comes from a human donor in a cohort sampled during active COVID-19. Sample: peripheral blood. The chain carries TRBV30 and TRBJ2-7, with 8 bases matching TRBD1. In DNA form, the CDR3 reads TGTGCCTGGAGTGGTACTGACAGGGGCCCTACGGGGGAGCAGTACTTC. This translates into CAWSGTDRGPTGEQYF.